These 19 T cell receptor beta chains originate from one sample sequenced in a study of T cell responses to AZD1222 COVID-19 vaccine. Only in-frame clones appear in the TCRdb table, and some are missing; sequencing was by immunoSEQ multiplex PCR. The table records tens of thousands of clones, approximately 83% of them present only once. The sequencing here drew on peripheral blood, taken 28 days after the second AZD1222 dose. These receptor sequences come from an adult who received the AZD1222 COVID-19 vaccine.

J is TRBJ1-6 and V is TRBV7-2; no reliable D call. V was shortened by 7 bases and J by 7 bases, with 17 bases between the two germline ends. Germline CDR1 reads SGHTA; CDR2 reads FQGNSA. The CDR3 loop spans 15 amino acids. CDR3 loop: CASTPGRWRNSPLHF. In DNA, the CDR3 is TGTGCCAGCACCCCCGGACGGTGGAGGAATTCACCCCTCCACTTT.

This CDR3 is CASSRPGQGYTGELFF. For the CDR3, the DNA is TGTGCCAGCAGCCGACCGGGACAGGGGTACACCGGGGAGCTGTTTTTT. This rearrangement joins TRBV7-8 to TRBJ2-2, with 10 nucleotides matching TRBD1. Germline V gene sequence: CDR1 SGHVS, CDR2 FQNEAQ. Trimming cost V 5 bases and J 3 bases; bases outside gene matches: 6. The CDR3 loop spans 16 amino acids.

In its sample, this clone was seen a few times. The chain is built from TRBV2 and TRBJ2-7; D is unresolved. V gave up 1 base and J gave up 5 bases, with 9 bases separating them. This CDR3 has 13 residues. Germline assignment: CDR1 SNHLY and CDR2 FYNNEI. Here the CDR3 DNA reads TGTGCCAGCAGTGAAGGGTTTTTGGACGAGCAGTACTTC. This gives the protein CASSEGFLDEQYF. Filled out from reference TRBV2 and TRBJ2-7, the complete variable domain reads EPEVTQTPSHQVTQMGQEVILRCVPISNHLYFYWYRQILGQKVEFLVSFYNNEISEKSEIFDDQFSVERPDGSNFTLKIRSTKLEDSAMYFCASSEGFLDEQYFGPGTRLTVT.

A few counts support this clone. The chain joins TRBV9 to TRBJ1-2, with D possibly being TRBD1 (5 bases). V lost 1 base and J 8 bases, leaving 12 bases between the germline ends. Germline-derived CDR1 and CDR2 are SGDLS and YYNGEE. CDR3 length: 13 amino acids. The CDR3 is CASSVSAQGGYTF. CDR3 sequence (DNA): TGTGCCAGCAGCGTATCTGCTCAGGGAGGCTACACCTTC.

The chain combines TRBV9 with TRBJ2-2; D uncertain. In germline, CDR1 is SGDLS, CDR2 YYNGEE. CDR3 length: 15 amino acids. Trimming pared 3 bases from V and 0 bases from J, leaving 9 bases between. This CDR3 reads CASSGGTTNTGELFF. For the CDR3, the DNA is TGTGCCAGCAGCGGCGGTACAACGAACACCGGGGAGCTGTTTTTT. Looking up the rest from reference TRBV9 and TRBJ2-2 gives the full variable domain: DSGVTQTPKHLITATGQRVTLRCSPRSGDLSVYWYQQSLDQGLQFLIQYYNGEERAKGNILERFSAQQFPDLHSELNLSSLELGDSALYFCASSGGTTNTGELFFGEGSRLTVL.

V and J are TRBV6-5 and TRBJ2-3, with 10 positions matching TRBD2. V lost 6 bases and J lost 4; bases outside the gene matches: 7. Per the germline V gene, CDR1 is MNHEY and CDR2 is SVGAGI. The CDR3 covers 15 residues. The CDR3 DNA follows: TGTGCCAGCAGACTAACTAGCGGGGCGGCAGATACGCAGTATTTT. Its protein is CASRLTSGAADTQYF.

The rearrangement links TRBV6-1 to TRBJ2-5; D possibly corresponds to TRBD2 (6 bases). The CDR3 loop spans 13 amino acids. Germline CDR1 and CDR2: MNHNS and SASEGT. Trimming took 2 bases from V and 3 from J, leaving 7 bases between them. CDR3 protein: CASSEPGEETQYF. In DNA form, the CDR3 reads TGTGCCAGCAGTGAACCGGGGGAAGAGACCCAGTACTTC.

This clone has only one observation. J is TRBJ2-7 and V is TRBV27; no clear D. CDR1 MNHEY and CDR2 SMNVEV come from the germline V gene (reference sequence). The CDR3 runs 11 residues. Trimming took 3 bases from V and 5 from J, leaving 5 bases between them. In nucleotides, the CDR3 is TGTGCCAGCAGTTTTTTTGACGAGCAGTACTTC. Residues: CASSFFDEQYF.

The chain recombines TRBV7-6 with TRBJ1-4; 7 bases agree with TRBD1. This CDR3 contains 15 residues. V was pared by 1 base and J by 4 bases, with 3 bases of the junction left unmatched. From germline, CDR1 is SGHVS and CDR2 FNYEAQ. In nucleotides, the CDR3 is TGTGCCAGCAGCTTAGGGACAGGCCTTAATGAAAAACTGTTTTTT. Translation gives CASSLGTGLNEKLFF.

By sample fraction, this clone is medium-sized (0.01 to 0.1%). V usage is TRBV7-3 and J usage is TRBJ1-1; D remains ambiguous. The CDR3 consists of 13 residues. Germline CDR1 is SGHTA and CDR2 is FQGTGA. V was clipped by 5 bases and J by 0 bases, with 7 bases between them. The chain's CDR3 is CASSREVNTEAFF. CDR3 DNA sequence: TGTGCCAGCAGCAGGGAGGTGAACACTGAAGCTTTCTTT.

This chain joins TRBV2 and TRBJ2-1; TRBD1 matches at 7 bases. After removal of 5 bases from V and 3 bases from J, the junction contained 13 bases not matched to a gene. Germline CDR1 SNHLY, CDR2 FYNNEI. This CDR3 spans 17 amino acids. The CDR3 region is CASSPSGTDPHYNEQFF. Here the CDR3 DNA reads TGTGCCAGCAGTCCCTCGGGGACAGATCCCCACTACAATGAGCAGTTCTTC.

The V call is TRBV4-3, the J call TRBJ2-3; the D gene is possibly TRBD1 (6 bases). The CDR3 contains 16 residues. Germline values: CDR1 LGHNA, CDR2 YSLEER. Trimming shortened V by 1 base and J by 3 bases, and 14 bases separated the two germline ends. Here the CDR3 DNA reads TGCGCCAGCAGCCAAGGTACAGGGTGGCATACAGATACGCAGTATTTT. Protein: CASSQGTGWHTDTQYF.

This clone was counted many times. The V and J genes are TRBV2 and TRBJ1-4, with 7 bases lining up with TRBD1. The CDR3 has 16 residues. Germline trimming cut 5 bases from V and 6 bases from J; bases unmatched to any gene: 12. Looked up from germline, CDR1 is SNHLY and CDR2 is FYNNEI. CDR3 amino acids: CASSSWGDRAHEKLFF. For the CDR3, the DNA is TGTGCCAGCAGTTCCTGGGGAGACAGGGCCCATGAAAAACTGTTTTTT.

The chain carries TRBV5-6 and TRBJ1-6; no reliable D call. Trimming cost V 0 bases and J 4 bases, with 5 bases left between them. Per the germline V gene, CDR1 is SGHDT and CDR2 is YYEEEE. The CDR3 totals 14 residues. The CDR3 region has the DNA TGTGCCAGCAGCTTGGGGCAGTATAATTCACCCCTCCACTTT. Amino acid sequence: CASSLGQYNSPLHF.

The chain has TRBV6-4 and TRBJ1-5; D call uncertain. This CDR3 contains 14 residues. The germline CDR1 and CDR2 sequences are MRHNA and SNTAGT. Trimming removed 0 bases at V and 5 bases at J, with 8 bases between. The CDR3 region is CASSDSWSDQPQHF. The CDR3 bases are TGTGCCAGCAGTGACTCGTGGAGCGATCAGCCCCAGCATTTT.

The chain links TRBV28 to TRBJ1-1, with a possible D match to TRBD1 (5 bases). The V end was cut by 5 bases, the J end by 5 bases, with 21 bases between. The CDR3 is 16 residues long. The germline CDR1 and CDR2 sequences are MDHEN and SYDVKM. CDR3 sequence reads: CASSPGTASGYTEAFF. The CDR3 DNA reads TGTGCCAGCAGTCCCGGGACGGCATCCGGCTATACTGAAGCTTTCTTT.

V usage is TRBV11-2 and J usage is TRBJ1-2; D is unresolved. V was pared by 1 base and J by 7 bases, with 10 bases between. The CDR3 extends over 13 amino acids. The germline CDR1 and CDR2 sequences are SGHAT and FQNNGV. The DNA for the CDR3 is TGTGCCAGCAGCTTAGCCCCGGGGTCTGGCTACACCTTC. Its translation is CASSLAPGSGYTF.

Note on this clone: A read error may produce the germline difference seen at one junction end. CDR3 nucleotide sequence: TGTGCCAGCAGTTACGCGGGACGGGCTGGCTTC. It specifies CASSYAGRAGF. The genes are TRBV6-5 and TRBJ2-7, with D perhaps TRBD2 (6 bases). Germline V gene data show CDR1 as MNHEY and CDR2 as SVGAGI. This CDR3 comprises 11 residues.

The J gene is TRBJ2-5, the V gene TRBV6-5; no firm D call. CDR3 size: 13 residues. Germline CDR1 MNHEY, CDR2 SVGAGI. V was clipped by 7 bases and J by 1 base, with 10 bases between them. CDR3 residues: CASMSEIQETQYF. For the CDR3, the DNA is TGTGCCAGCATGTCGGAAATCCAAGAGACCCAGTACTTC.